This T cell receptor beta chain stems from a study of shared clonotypes between healthy human individuals. Study-level background: The study used three CD4 naive, three CD4 memory, two CD8 naive and one CD8 memory plate per donor.

Terminally differentiated effector memory CD45RA+ cells were excluded by CCR7 positive selection of CD45RO-negative cells. The study drew its donors from healthy HIV-negative adults without recent acute infections or vaccinations. Researchers divided each subset's genomic DNA evenly across several immunoSEQ plates. Some clones are missing from TCRdb's copy, which holds only in-frame ones; the method was immunoSEQ multiplex PCR. The sample includes approximately 740,000 clones, nearly 95% of them seen just once. The V gene lost 2 bases and the J gene lost 1 base, with 9 bases spanning the gap. Per the germline V gene, CDR1 is MGHRA and CDR2 is YSYEKL. CDR3 length: 15 amino acids.

This chain connects TRBV4-1 to TRBJ1-3, with no clear D. The material sequenced was naive CD8+ T cells sorted from blood. This clonotype was sampled from a man aged 30 to 45 in good health. The CDR3 DNA sequence: TGCGCCAGCAGCCAATGGGCCCTATCTGGAAACACCATATATTTT. It specifies CASSQWALSGNTIYF.